What follows describes a single T cell receptor beta chain. The identical CDR3 is also encoded by other nucleotide sequences in the sample. The record originates from a study of shared clonotypes between healthy human individuals. Clones were read by immunoSEQ multiplex PCR, and TCRdb kept only the in-frame ones, dropping some. This table holds approximately 1,500,000 clones, approximately 98% found once. The V end was cut by 0 bases, the J end by 2 bases, with 7 bases between. The CDR3 is 14 residues long. Germline values: CDR1 SGHRS, CDR2 YFSETQ. This clonotype was sampled from a man under 40 in good health. The chain couples TRBV5-1 to TRBJ2-3; D not resolved. The material sequenced was naive CD4+ T cells sorted from blood. Subset indicated: CD45RA+ positively selected. The CDR3 DNA is TGCGCCAGCAGCTTGGGGGAATCCACAGATACGCAGTATTTT. Translating gives CASSLGESTDTQYF. The full variable domain, in which reference TRBV5-1 and TRBJ2-3 provide the parts outside the CDR3, is KAGVTQTPRYLIKTRGQQVTLSCSPISGHRSVSWYQQTPGQGLQFLFEYFSETQRNKGNFPGRFSGRQFSNSRSEMNVSTLELGDSALYLCASSLGESTDTQYFGPGTRLTVL.